Each of the 20 T cell receptor beta chains below was sequenced from the same sample in a study of T cell repertoires in cytomegalovirus infection. TCRdb reprocessed the reads via MiXCR and lists one record per CDR3 protein. The sample carries 500,000 or so distinct CDR3 sequences, 16% recorded once. The specimen sequenced was CD8+ T cells from PBMCs. The receptors here all came from a human donor in good health (CMV status not recorded). Some clones in this sample may be carry-over from other donors' samples.

This clonotype was seen repeatedly, ten times or more. The J gene is TRBJ2-7, the V gene TRBV7-8; tentative D call: TRBD2 (6 bases). This CDR3 comprises 15 residues. The V gene lost 1 base and the J gene lost 4 bases, with 14 bases spanning the gap. Germline loops: CDR1 SGHVS, CDR2 FQNEAQ. This chain's CDR3 is CASSLVGGPDYEQYF. As DNA, the CDR3 is TGTGCCAGCAGCTTAGTGGGGGGACCCGATTACGAGCAGTACTTC. The variable domain in full, completed from reference TRBV7-8 and TRBJ2-7, reads GAGVSQSPRYKVAKRGQDVALRCDPISGHVSLFWYQQALGQGPEFLTYFQNEAQLDKSGLPSDRFFAERPEGSVSTLKIQRTQQEDSAVYLCASSLVGGPDYEQYFGPGTRLTVT.

The table lists this clonotype with many counts. CDR3 DNA sequence: TGTGCCAGCAGCCCAGGAGGTCAGGACTATGGCTACACCTTC. Translated: CASSPGGQDYGYTF. This chain connects TRBV7-3 to TRBJ1-2; D is undetermined. Trimming pared 5 bases from V and 3 bases from J, leaving 13 bases between. The CDR3 has 14 residues. The germline V gene has CDR1 SGHTA and CDR2 FQGTGA. Full variable domain (remainder filled in from reference TRBV7-3 and TRBJ1-2): GAGVSQTPSNKVTEKGKYVELRCDPISGHTALYWYRQSLGQGPEFLIYFQGTGAADDSGLPNDRFFAVRPEGSVSTLKIQRTERGDSAVYLCASSPGGQDYGYTFGSGTRLTVV.

The chain recombines TRBV27 with TRBJ2-5; D possibly corresponds to TRBD1 (5 bases). The CDR3 is 13 residues long. Germline V lookup: CDR1 MNHEY, CDR2 SMNVEV (reference sequence). Trimming left V 2 bases short and J 4 bases short, with 8 bases between. The CDR3 DNA reads as TGTGCCAGCAGTTTAGCAGGGCTAGAGACCCAGTACTTC. Amino acids: CASSLAGLETQYF.

The V gene is TRBV11-2, the J gene TRBJ2-7; D call uncertain. The CDR3 extends over 13 amino acids. Germline CDR1 reads SGHAT; CDR2 reads FQNNGV. V lost 7 bases to trimming and J lost 5 bases, with 15 bases between them. CDR3 DNA sequence: TGTGCCAGCACGGCAGGAGTCCAGAACGAGCAGTACTTC. Its translation: CASTAGVQNEQYF.

The V call is TRBV10-1, the J call TRBJ2-1; TRBD1 might be the D (5 bases). The V and J ends lost 3 bases and 8 bases respectively, with 14 bases between them. The CDR3 consists of 14 residues. Germline values: CDR1 WNHNN, CDR2 SYGVQD (reference sequence). CDR3 DNA sequence: TGCGCCAGCAGTGATCGAAAAGGGGTGGATGAGCAGTTCTTC. Its protein is CASSDRKGVDEQFF.

The chain joins TRBV6-6 to TRBJ1-5; D gene unclear. V lost 2 bases and J 11 bases, leaving 19 bases between the germline ends. The CDR3 runs 15 residues. Per germline, CDR1 MNHNY and CDR2 SVGAGI (reference sequence). The CDR3 coding sequence is TGTGCCAGCAGTTACGAGGTTGGAGGTGGCGCAGCCCAGCATTTT. This codes for CASSYEVGGGAAQHF.

The table lists this clonotype with many counts. This sequence joins TRBV7-3 and TRBJ2-1; the D gene is possibly TRBD1 (6 bases). The CDR3 covers 16 residues. Trimming removed 3 bases from V and 5 bases from J, with 17 bases in between. The germline V gene has CDR1 SGHTA and CDR2 FQGTGA. The CDR3: CASSLGPTGTDNEQFF. In DNA form, the CDR3 reads TGTGCCAGCAGCTTGGGTCCCACAGGGACGGACAATGAGCAGTTCTTC.

Ten or more counts support this clonotype. At one end the junction does not follow the germline gene, possibly because of a read error. The J gene is TRBJ1-2, the V gene TRBV7-9; TRBD1 might be the D (6 bases). CDR1 is SEHNR, CDR2 FQNEAQ, per germline (reference sequence). This CDR3 has 13 amino acids. The CDR3 DNA follows: TGTGCCAGCAGCGGCCCTGTACAGGGTAACTCAGCATTC. Residues: CASSGPVQGNSAF.

This clonotype was recorded many times. The chain carries TRBV4-1 and TRBJ2-3, with a tentative D call TRBD2 (5 bases). The CDR3 is 17 amino acids. Germline CDR1 MGHRA, CDR2 YSYEKL. Trimming took off 0 bases at V and 4 bases at J, with 17 bases between the two ends. The CDR3: CASSQDETGMTPDTQYF. The CDR3 nucleotides read TGCGCCAGCAGCCAAGATGAAACGGGAATGACCCCAGATACGCAGTATTTT.

This clonotype has a handful of counts. V gene TRBV4-1 combines with J gene TRBJ2-2; D may be TRBD1 or TRBD2 (6 bases each). The CDR3 sequence is 18 residues long. Germline lookup yields CDR1 MGHRA and CDR2 YSYEKL. Trimming cost V 1 base and J 4 bases, with 19 bases left between them. The CDR3 DNA is TGCGCCAGCAGCCAAGGCCCAGAGGAGGGGGAACGCACCGGGGAGCTGTTTTTT. Protein: CASSQGPEEGERTGELFF.

The sample holds many counts of this clonotype. The chain joins TRBV2 to TRBJ2-7, with a possible D match to TRBD1 (7 bases). The CDR3 has 15 amino acids. The V gene lost 7 bases and the J gene lost 11 bases, with 27 bases spanning the gap. In germline, CDR1 is SNHLY, CDR2 FYNNEI. CDR3 DNA sequence: TGTGCCAGCAAAGACAGGGCCTTATCTCCTACGGGGGAGTACTTC. Its translation: CASKDRALSPTGEYF.

V gene TRBV9 combines with J gene TRBJ2-1; 11 bases map to TRBD2. Per germline, CDR1 SGDLS and CDR2 YYNGEE. This CDR3 is 16 amino acids long. Germline trimming cut 4 bases from V and 4 bases from J; bases unmatched to any gene: 7. The CDR3 here is CASSSPTSGDYNEQFF. CDR3 nucleotides: TGTGCCAGCAGCTCCCCGACTAGCGGGGATTACAATGAGCAGTTCTTC. The full variable domain, its missing parts supplied by reference TRBV9 and TRBJ2-1, is DSGVTQTPKHLITATGQRVTLRCSPRSGDLSVYWYQQSLDQGLQFLIQYYNGEERAKGNILERFSAQQFPDLHSELNLSSLELGDSALYFCASSSPTSGDYNEQFFGPGTRLTVL.

V gene TRBV4-2 combines with J gene TRBJ1-2, with TRBD1 as a possible D gene (5 bases). The germline gives CDR1 LGHNA, CDR2 YNFKEQ. The CDR3 is 17 residues long. With 0 bases removed from V and 2 bases from J, the gap between germline ends came to 16 bases. The CDR3 DNA sequence: TGTGCCAGCAGCCAAGAGTTGGAGGGGTCAGGAAACTATGGCTACACCTTC. Translated: CASSQELEGSGNYGYTF.

This clonotype appeared a few times. J is TRBJ2-7 and V is TRBV14; D ambiguous. Germline V gene lookup returns CDR1 SGHDN and CDR2 FVKESK. CDR3 length equals 14 residues. The V and J ends lost 5 bases and 1 base respectively, with 12 bases between them. The CDR3 loop reads CASSGRLGSYEQYF. CDR3 in DNA: TGTGCCAGCAGCGGCAGGCTGGGATCCTACGAGCAGTACTTC. Filled out from reference TRBV14 and TRBJ2-7, the complete variable domain reads EAGVTQFPSHSVIEKGQTVTLRCDPISGHDNLYWYRRVMGKEIKFLLHFVKESKQDESGMPNNRFLAERTGGTYSTLKVQPAELEDSGVYFCASSGRLGSYEQYFGPGTRLTVT.

The rearrangement uses TRBV4-1 and TRBJ2-1; 8 nucleotides match TRBD2. Looked up from germline, CDR1 is MGHRA and CDR2 is YSYEKL. This CDR3 comprises 19 residues. The ends lost 0 bases at V and 0 bases at J; junction bases unmatched: 10. CDR3 sequence reads: CASSQDQGGRSSSYNEQFF. The CDR3 nucleotides are TGCGCCAGCAGCCAAGATCAAGGCGGGAGGTCTAGCTCCTACAATGAGCAGTTCTTC.

Remarks on this clonotype: A much larger clonotype is one base distant, so this may be a read error. The conserved phenylalanine or tryptophan is not found at the CDR3 terminus, so this likely reflects a read error. This chain uses TRBV7-6 with TRBJ1-1, with a tentative D call TRBD1 (5 bases). Trimming cost V 1 base and J 11 bases, with 14 bases left between them. This CDR3 region has 13 residues. CDR1 and CDR2 from the germline V gene are SGHVS and FNYEAQ. The CDR3 region is CASSLGTNVVAFS. The CDR3 DNA reads TGTGCCAGCAGCTTAGGGACAAACGTTGTGGCTTTCTCT.

The chain uses TRBV29-1 and TRBJ2-2, with D maybe TRBD2 (5 bases). Between the trimmed V and J ends, which lost 7 bases and 0 bases, there was a span of 9 bases. The CDR3 has 13 residues. Germline assignment: CDR1 SQVTM and CDR2 ANQGSEA. The CDR3 loop is CSGRFSNTGELFF. DNA of the CDR3: TGCAGCGGGAGGTTCTCGAACACCGGGGAGCTGTTTTTT.

This clonotype was seen just once. This chain connects TRBV28 to TRBJ1-1; a weak D match, TRBD1 (5 bases). This CDR3 is 14 amino acids long. Germline V gene sequence: CDR1 MDHEN, CDR2 SYDVKM. Deletions cut 7 bases from V and 4 bases from J, with 16 bases between. The CDR3 loop reads CASIPTGDRTEAFF. CDR3 coding DNA: TGTGCCAGCATCCCGACGGGGGATCGCACTGAAGCTTTCTTT. The entire variable domain, with the rest obtained from reference TRBV28 and TRBJ1-1, is as follows: DVKVTQSSRYLVKRTGEKVFLECVQDMDHENMFWYRQDPGLGLRLIYFSYDVKMKEKGDIPEGYSVSREKKERFSLILESASTNQTSMYLCASIPTGDRTEAFFGQGTRLTVV.

This sequence joins TRBV19 and TRBJ2-7; tentatively, D is TRBD1 (6 bases). V was trimmed by 3 bases and J by 0 bases, leaving 15 bases between them. The germline V gene has CDR1 LNHDA and CDR2 SQIVND (reference sequence). The CDR3 covers 16 residues. CDR3 sequence (DNA): TGTGCCAGTAGTATCGGGGACACCGCGAGCTCCTACGAGCAGTACTTC. This sequence encodes CASSIGDTASSYEQYF.

J is TRBJ2-7 and V is TRBV19; 10 bases map to TRBD1. Germline CDR1 and CDR2: LNHDA and SQIVND (reference sequence). This CDR3 is built from 18 residues. V was pared by 4 bases and J by 6 bases, with 18 bases of the junction left unmatched. The CDR3 sequence is CASSRPTTGTGDRIEQYF. In DNA, the CDR3 is TGTGCCAGTAGTAGACCTACTACCGGGACAGGGGACCGTATCGAGCAGTACTTC.